This TCR beta chain originates from a study of response to subunit inactivated influenza vaccine (dated by TCRdb to the late 2010s). Looking at the study overall: Deep quantitative profiling of the T cell receptor repertoire was used in the study to follow responses to a trivalent subunit inactivated influenza vaccine.

Remarks on this clonotype: Which antigen it targets is not known. One base away there is no much larger clone; base qualities are not given.

Libraries were made using RT-PCR. For sequencing, an Illumina HiSeq 2500 was employed. TCRdb reworked the public reads: Q25 trimming with fastp, MiXCR clone assembly, productive beta chains retained. Every entry covers one CDR3 protein and lists the most common genes and DNA from its rows. The sample contains 450,000 to 500,000 distinct CDR3 sequences, approximately 10% of them found a single time. Clones ranked in the top ten supply more than 10% of the sample. The CDR3 covers 18 residues, taking in both the cysteine and the phenylalanine. The only DNA kept is the CDR3, 54 bases in frame from the first base. CDR1 SGHAT and CDR2 FQNNGV are derived from the germline V gene. V is clipped by 5 bases and J by 3 bases, and the sequence between their germline boundaries is 26 bases long. This specimen's time point label, interpreted: approximately 40 days after influenza vaccine administration. On the study overall, not on this receptor specifically: The authors proposed that each seasonal influenza vaccination may bring in only a limited number of new T cells.

Sequenced material: PBMCs from blood, taken more than 35 days after vaccination. The source is a man in his fifties or sixties who received an inactivated influenza vaccine. Donor details come from another sample of the same person, matched by shared clones. The chain links TRBV11-2 with TRBJ2-7; the D gene is perhaps TRBD1, on 7 matching bases. The CDR3 protein: CASSGRDRPGSGLYEQYF. The DNA sequence is given as TGTGCCAGCAGCGGAAGGGACAGACCAGGGAGCGGGCTCTACGAGCAGTACTTC.